The 17 T cell receptor beta chains reported below all come from one sample, sequenced in a study of T cell changes during pregnancy in multiple sclerosis. Some clones are missing from TCRdb's copy, which holds only in-frame ones; the method was immunoSEQ multiplex PCR. The table has nearly 80,000 clones, over 85% seen once. This specimen was CD4+ T cells from peripheral blood mononuclear cells, taken before pregnancy. The receptors come from a female donor with multiple sclerosis, enrolled in a pregnancy study.

This chain connects TRBV30 to TRBJ1-2; 8 positions agree with TRBD1. Per the germline V gene, CDR1 is GTSNPN and CDR2 is SVGIG (reference sequence). The CDR3 consists of 14 residues. With V trimmed by 5 bases and J by 7 bases, 12 bases remained unmatched. The CDR3 coding sequence is TGTGCCTGGGCCGGGACAGGAGTTTTGCGTGGCTACACCTTC. Amino acid sequence: CAWAGTGVLRGYTF.

The genes are TRBV28 and TRBJ2-3, with 9 bases lining up with TRBD2. CDR3 size: 18 residues. J gave up 5 bases and V 3 bases, and 15 bases lay outside the gene matches. Per germline, CDR1 MDHEN and CDR2 SYDVKM. CDR3 loop: CASSLVGGRGGGRDTQYF. As DNA, the CDR3 is TGTGCCAGCAGTTTGGTCGGCGGGAGGGGGGGTGGTAGAGATACGCAGTATTTT. Drawing the rest from reference TRBV28 and TRBJ2-3, the complete variable domain is DVKVTQSSRYLVKRTGEKVFLECVQDMDHENMFWYRQDPGLGLRLIYFSYDVKMKEKGDIPEGYSVSREKKERFSLILESASTNQTSMYLCASSLVGGRGGGRDTQYFGPGTRLTVL.

The rearrangement links TRBV18 to TRBJ2-3; possible D gene TRBD1, 6 bases. From germline, CDR1 is KGHSH and CDR2 LQKENI. This CDR3 has 15 residues. Trimming took off 3 bases at V and 3 bases at J, with 13 bases between the two ends. The CDR3 coding sequence is TGTGCCAGCTCACCGAACGGACAGAGGACAGATACGCAGTATTTT. It is translated as CASSPNGQRTDTQYF.

This clone was seen just once. The chain is built from TRBV7-2 and TRBJ2-7, with 10 bases matching TRBD2. Per germline, CDR1 SGHTA and CDR2 FQGNSA. The CDR3 is made up of 14 amino acids. Trimming removed 4 bases from V and 4 bases from J; junction bases left unmatched: 4. CDR3 residues: CASSSGTSEYEQYF. DNA of the CDR3: TGTGCCAGCAGCTCTGGGACTAGCGAATACGAGCAGTACTTC.

CDR3 nucleotides: TGTGCCAGCTCACCCCAGGGAACTGGCCAGCCCCAGCATTTT. Encoded protein: CASSPQGTGQPQHF. The rearrangement joins TRBV18 to TRBJ1-5; D perhaps matches TRBD1 (5 bases). CDR1 and CDR2 from the germline V gene are KGHSH and LQKENI. This CDR3 contains 14 residues. The V end was cut by 3 bases, the J end by 7 bases, with 13 bases between.

V and J are TRBV19 and TRBJ2-7; TRBD1 matches at 10 bases. The CDR3 spans 15 residues. The ends lost 5 bases at V and 3 bases at J; junction bases unmatched: 7. CDR1 and CDR2 (germline): LNHDA, SQIVND (reference sequence). Here the CDR3 reads CASSQKGQGFYEQYF. Here the CDR3 DNA reads TGTGCCAGTAGTCAGAAGGGACAGGGGTTCTACGAGCAGTACTTC.

This clone appeared a single time. CDR3 DNA: TGTGCCAGTAGTATAGCTGCAAACCGGAACACCATATATTTT. This translates into CASSIAANRNTIYF. The rearrangement joins TRBV19 to TRBJ1-3; D is uncertain. The CDR3 is 14 residues long. Trimming stripped 1 base from V and 7 bases from J, with 11 bases between. Germline V lookup: CDR1 LNHDA, CDR2 SQIVND (reference sequence).

The chain carries TRBV7-2 and TRBJ2-5, with 11 nucleotides matching TRBD1. The CDR3 covers 15 residues. Trimming removed 3 bases from V and 4 bases from J; junction bases left unmatched: 4. In germline, CDR1 is SGHTA, CDR2 FQGNSA. This chain's CDR3 is CASSLDRGLGETQYF. In DNA form, the CDR3 reads TGTGCCAGCAGCTTGGACAGGGGGCTGGGAGAGACCCAGTACTTC.

This clone was seen once. V and J are TRBV27 and TRBJ1-1; D is unresolved. Between the trimmed V and J ends, which lost 2 bases and 5 bases, there was a span of 12 bases. This CDR3 region has 14 residues. From germline, CDR1 is MNHEY and CDR2 SMNVEV (reference sequence). The CDR3: CASSLAPRVTEAFF. The CDR3, as DNA: TGTGCCAGCAGTTTAGCACCCCGGGTAACTGAAGCTTTCTTT.

J is TRBJ2-1 and V is TRBV7-9; 10 nucleotides line up with TRBD2. V trimming: 1 base; J trimming: 10 bases; junction bases outside the gene matches: 10. The V gene's germline CDR1 is SEHNR and CDR2 FQNEAQ (reference sequence). The CDR3 loop spans 16 amino acids. The CDR3 here is CASSLVSLAGVREQFF. In DNA form, the CDR3 reads TGTGCCAGCAGCTTAGTGTCGCTAGCGGGAGTGCGGGAGCAGTTCTTC.

This chain links TRBV5-8 with TRBJ1-2; D is possibly TRBD1 (6 bases). The CDR3 has 12 amino acids. The V gene's germline CDR1 is SGHTS and CDR2 YDEGEE. Here the CDR3 reads CAVQGPFGGYTF. The CDR3 nucleotides are TGTGCAGTACAGGGTCCTTTCGGGGGCTACACCTTC.

This clone was detected only once. CDR3 DNA sequence: TGTGCCAGCAGCGTACCTCGGACAGGGCGGGCCGGGGAGCTGTTTTTT. Protein sequence: CASSVPRTGRAGELFF. The chain has TRBV9 and TRBJ2-2, with 8 nucleotides matching TRBD1. Germline V gives CDR1 SGDLS, CDR2 YYNGEE. The CDR3 length is 16 residues. V trimming: 1 base; J trimming: 6 bases; junction bases outside the gene matches: 8.

The count of this clone is one. The genes are TRBV30 and TRBJ2-1; 10 bases fit TRBD1. The CDR3 contains 15 residues. V dropped 1 base and J dropped 2; count of bases not matched to a gene: 2. Germline V gene data show CDR1 as GTSNPN and CDR2 as SVGIG (reference sequence). DNA of the CDR3: TGTGCCTGGAGTGGGGGGACAGGGGCCTACAATGAGCAGTTCTTC. This gives the protein CAWSGGTGAYNEQFF.

The chain combines TRBV5-4 with TRBJ2-2; weak D call: TRBD1 (6 bases). The V gene's germline CDR1 is SGHNT and CDR2 YYREEE (reference sequence). The length of the CDR3 is 15 residues. Trimming pared 1 base from V and 0 bases from J, leaving 7 bases between. The chain's CDR3 is CASSLNRANTGELFF. The CDR3 DNA is TGTGCCAGCAGCTTGAACAGGGCGAACACCGGGGAGCTGTTTTTT.

This clone was picked up one time. The chain employs TRBV10-3 and TRBJ2-1, with D possibly matching TRBD2 (6 bases). V shed 5 bases and J shed 6 bases, with 8 bases lying between them. The length of the CDR3 is 12 residues. Germline V gives CDR1 ENHRY, CDR2 SYGVKD. CDR3 sequence (DNA): TGTGCCATCAGTCAGACTAGCAATGAGCAGTTCTTC. This sequence encodes CAISQTSNEQFF.

The chain employs TRBV9 and TRBJ2-3; TRBD2 is a possible D gene (5 bases). V lost 10 bases, J lost 2 bases, and 20 bases lay in between. CDR1 is SGDLS and CDR2 is YYNGEE in the germline V gene. The CDR3 runs 15 residues. For the CDR3, the DNA is TGTGCCGGGCCTTCCTCTAGCTTGCTCACAGATACGCAGTATTTT. Residues: CAGPSSSLLTDTQYF. Using reference TRBV9 and TRBJ2-3 for the parts outside the CDR3, the full variable domain is DSGVTQTPKHLITATGQRVTLRCSPRSGDLSVYWYQQSLDQGLQFLIQYYNGEERAKGNILERFSAQQFPDLHSELNLSSLELGDSALYFCAGPSSSLLTDTQYFGPGTRLTVL.

This rearrangement joins TRBV29-1 to TRBJ1-1; 7 nucleotides agree with TRBD1. This CDR3 region has 13 residues. Germline V gives CDR1 SQVTM, CDR2 ANQGSEA. The V segment lost 5 bases and the J segment 4 bases; nucleotides outside the gene matches: 7. CDR3 region: CSVMGQLSTEAFF. The CDR3 DNA is TGCAGCGTTATGGGACAGCTGAGCACTGAAGCTTTCTTT.